What follows are 3 T cell receptor beta chains derived from one specimen sequenced in a study of blood T cell repertoires in COVID-19. The table came from immunoSEQ multiplex PCR; TCRdb's copy has only in-frame clones and leaves some out. The table lists 150,000 or so clones, approximately 91% of them singletons, with around 2.1% in the top ten. Input material: peripheral blood. The source of these receptors is a man aged 18 to 35 with acute or convalescent COVID-19.

This sequence joins TRBV6-1 and TRBJ1-3; D is possibly TRBD1 (5 bases). V was cut by 0 bases and J by 4 bases, with 10 bases left in between. CDR1 is MNHNS and CDR2 is SASEGT in the germline V gene. This CDR3 has 15 amino acids. The CDR3 sequence is CASSEAYRSGNTIYF. The CDR3 nucleotides are TGTGCCAGCAGTGAAGCCTACAGGTCCGGAAACACCATATATTTT.

The genes are TRBV5-1 and TRBJ2-2; tentative D call: TRBD2 (6 bases). This CDR3 contains 14 residues. Trimming removed 3 bases at V and 5 bases at J, with 11 bases between. The germline V gene encodes CDR1 SGHRS and CDR2 YFSETQ. CDR3 sequence (DNA): TGCGCCAGCAGCTGGGGGGACGGGACCGGGGAGCTGTTTTTT. This gives the protein CASSWGDGTGELFF.

This clone occurred a few times. This rearrangement joins TRBV9 to TRBJ2-1; a possible D gene is TRBD2 (6 bases). Between the trimmed V and J ends, which lost 0 bases and 7 bases, there was a span of 14 bases. Germline CDR1 reads SGDLS; CDR2 reads YYNGEE. This CDR3 contains 15 residues. The CDR3 protein is CASSVVSTEGNEQFF. The DNA of the CDR3 is TGTGCCAGCAGCGTAGTTTCAACGGAGGGGAATGAGCAGTTCTTC. Full variable domain (outside the CDR3, taken from reference TRBV9 and TRBJ2-1): DSGVTQTPKHLITATGQRVTLRCSPRSGDLSVYWYQQSLDQGLQFLIQYYNGEERAKGNILERFSAQQFPDLHSELNLSSLELGDSALYFCASSVVSTEGNEQFFGPGTRLTVL.